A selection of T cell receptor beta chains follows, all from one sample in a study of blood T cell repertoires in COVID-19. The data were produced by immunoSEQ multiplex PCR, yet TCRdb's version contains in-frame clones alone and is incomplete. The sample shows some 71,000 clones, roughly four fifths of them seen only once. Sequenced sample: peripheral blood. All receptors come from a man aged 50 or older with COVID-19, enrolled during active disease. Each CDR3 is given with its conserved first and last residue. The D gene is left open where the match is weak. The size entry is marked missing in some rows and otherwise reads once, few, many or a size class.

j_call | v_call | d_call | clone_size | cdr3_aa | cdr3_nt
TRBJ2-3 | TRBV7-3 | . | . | CASSLIGGRTDTQYF | TGTGCCAGCAGCTTAATCGGGGGTCGGACAGATACGCAGTATTTT
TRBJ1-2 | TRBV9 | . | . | CASSAGFNYGYTF | TGTGCCAGCAGCGCAGGGTTCAACTATGGCTACACCTTC
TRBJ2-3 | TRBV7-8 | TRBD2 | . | CASSLERGDSDTQYF | TGTGCCAGCAGCTTAGAACGGGGGGACTCAGATACGCAGTATTTT
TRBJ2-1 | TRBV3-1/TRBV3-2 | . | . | CASSQNDFDEQFF | TGTGCCAGCAGCCAAAACGACTTCGATGAGCAGTTCTTC
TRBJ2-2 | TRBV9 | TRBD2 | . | CASSAPTHGGSSNTGELFF | TGTGCCAGCAGCGCACCTACCCACGGGGGGAGCTCGAACACCGGGGAGCTGTTTTTT
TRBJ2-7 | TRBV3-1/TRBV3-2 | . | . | CASSHGGVHEQYF | TGTGCCAGCAGCCACGGAGGGGTGCACGAGCAGTACTTC
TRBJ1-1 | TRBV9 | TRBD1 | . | CASSRGRITEAFF | TGTGCCAGCAGCAGGGGGCGAATCACTGAAGCTTTCTTT
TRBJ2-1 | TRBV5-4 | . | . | CASSPDLSSYNEQFF | TGTGCCAGCAGCCCCGATCTATCCTCCTACAATGAGCAGTTCTTC
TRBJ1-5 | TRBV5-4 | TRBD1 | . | CASSWGGRTGVNQPQHF | TGTGCCAGCAGCTGGGGGGGCCGGACAGGGGTCAATCAGCCCCAGCATTTT
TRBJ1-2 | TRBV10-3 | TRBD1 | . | CAISGSGTGLKNYGYTF | TGTGCCATCAGTGGTTCCGGGACAGGCCTAAAGAACTATGGCTACACCTTC
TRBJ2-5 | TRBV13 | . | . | CASSSGTEETQYF | TGTGCCAGCAGCTCGGGGACTGAAGAGACCCAGTACTTC
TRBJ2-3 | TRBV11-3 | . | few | CASSLAGVRDTQYF | TGTGCCAGCAGCTTAGCGGGGGTGAGAGATACGCAGTATTTT
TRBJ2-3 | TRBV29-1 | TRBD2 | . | CSVELRRGSTDTQYF | TGCAGCGTTGAGCTCCGGCGGGGGAGCACAGATACGCAGTATTTT
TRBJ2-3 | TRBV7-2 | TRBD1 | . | CASNQGTGGTDTQYF | TGTGCCAGCAACCAAGGGACAGGGGGCACAGATACGCAGTATTTT
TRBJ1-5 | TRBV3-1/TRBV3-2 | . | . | CASSPQHSNQPQHF | TGTGCCAGCAGCCCACAGCATAGCAATCAGCCCCAGCATTTT
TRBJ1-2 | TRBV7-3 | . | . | CARKARGGKGINYGYTF | TGTGCCCGAAAAGCGAGGGGAGGGAAGGGGATAAACTATGGCTACACCTTC
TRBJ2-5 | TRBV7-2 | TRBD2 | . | CASSPRRGTKETQYF | TGTGCCAGCAGTCCTCGGCGGGGGACGAAAGAGACCCAGTACTTC
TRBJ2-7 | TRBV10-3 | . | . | CAISGDTSYEQYF | TGTGCCATCAGTGGTGACACCAGCTACGAGCAGTACTTC
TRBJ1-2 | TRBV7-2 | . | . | CASSLGLGWGEKVAGYTF | TGTGCCAGCAGCTTAGGTCTGGGGTGGGGGGAGAAAGTTGCTGGCTACACCTTC
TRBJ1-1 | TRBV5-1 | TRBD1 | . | CATSTGTAPMNTEAFF | TGCGCCACCTCCACTGGGACAGCCCCTATGAACACTGAAGCTTTCTTT
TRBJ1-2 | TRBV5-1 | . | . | CASSSGLGMGYTF | TGCGCCAGCAGCTCCGGTCTCGGGATGGGCTACACCTTC
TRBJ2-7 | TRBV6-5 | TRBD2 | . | CASSLAGVAYEQYF | TGTGCCAGCAGTTTGGCGGGGGTGGCCTACGAGCAGTACTTC
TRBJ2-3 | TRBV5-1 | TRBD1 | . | CASSPGQGGDTQYF | TGCGCCAGCAGCCCGGGACAGGGAGGAGATACGCAGTATTTT
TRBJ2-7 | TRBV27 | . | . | CASSLTPRWYEQYF | TGTGCCAGCAGTTTAACGCCCAGGTGGTACGAGCAGTACTTC
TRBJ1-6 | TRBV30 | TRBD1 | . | CAWGYPFGTDYSPLHF | TGTGCCTGGGGATATCCGTTTGGGACAGATTATTCACCCCTCCACTTT
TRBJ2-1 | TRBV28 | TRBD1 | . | CASSLFTGGNEQFF | TGTGCCAGCAGTTTATTTACAGGGGGGAATGAGCAGTTCTTC
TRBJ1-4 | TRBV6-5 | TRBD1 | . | CASRPGQGREKLFF | TGTGCCAGCAGGCCGGGACAGGGACGCGAAAAACTGTTTTTT
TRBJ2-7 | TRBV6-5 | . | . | CASIQGLGYEQYF | TGTGCCAGCATCCAGGGCTTAGGCTACGAGCAGTACTTC